Presented here are 21 T cell receptor beta chains from one specimen sequenced in a study of blood T cell repertoires in COVID-19. The data were produced by immunoSEQ multiplex PCR, yet TCRdb's version contains in-frame clones alone and is incomplete. The sample includes approximately 260,000 clones, about 87% of them seen just once. Sample: peripheral blood. Receptor source: an older woman with COVID-19, enrolled during active disease.

The genes are TRBV10-3 and TRBJ2-7, with 12 bases lining up with TRBD2. V gave up 6 bases and J gave up 4 bases; unmatched junction bases: 4. Germline V gene sequence: CDR1 ENHRY, CDR2 SYGVKD. CDR3 length: 14 amino acids. In DNA form, the CDR3 reads TGTGCCATCAGCCCTAGCGGGAGGGATTACGAGCAGTACTTC. This codes for CAISPSGRDYEQYF.

The V gene is TRBV19, the J gene TRBJ1-2, with 8 positions matching TRBD1. Germline V gene data show CDR1 as LNHDA and CDR2 as SQIVND (reference sequence). This CDR3 is built from 13 residues. J gave up 4 bases and V 9 bases, and 7 bases lay outside the gene matches. In DNA, the CDR3 is TGTGCCAGCTTGGACAGGGCAGGCTATGGCTACACCTTC. Its protein is CASLDRAGYGYTF.

The chain uses TRBV15 and TRBJ1-5; 9 positions agree with TRBD1. V dropped 0 bases and J dropped 0; count of bases not matched to a gene: 6. Germline CDR1 is LNHNV and CDR2 is YYDKDF (reference sequence). This CDR3 is built from 18 residues. CDR3 region: CATSRDRDRAYSNQPQHF. CDR3 DNA: TGTGCCACCAGCAGAGACCGGGACAGGGCCTATAGCAATCAGCCCCAGCATTTT.

This chain joins TRBV6-6 and TRBJ2-3, with D hard to call. From germline, CDR1 is MNHNY and CDR2 SVGAGI (reference sequence). CDR3 size: 11 residues. Trimming removed 6 bases at V and 3 bases at J, with 4 bases between. CDR3 region: CASRSTDTQYF. The CDR3 DNA sequence: TGTGCCAGCAGATCAACAGATACGCAGTATTTT.

This clone was seen a single time. This rearrangement joins TRBV27 to TRBJ2-7; 9 bases align to TRBD2. Germline loops: CDR1 MNHEY, CDR2 SMNVEV (reference sequence). Trimming cost V 6 bases and J 6 bases; bases outside gene matches: 6. The CDR3 is 13 residues long. CDR3 amino acids: CASSWVREGEQYF. The DNA of the CDR3 is TGTGCCAGCAGCTGGGTGCGGGAGGGCGAGCAGTACTTC.

V usage is TRBV4-1 and J usage is TRBJ1-4; tentatively, D is TRBD1 (5 bases). Germline values: CDR1 MGHRA, CDR2 YSYEKL. There are 13 residues in the CDR3. V was pared by 8 bases and J by 6 bases, with 13 bases between. For the CDR3, the DNA is TGCGCCAGCCGCATAAGGGGCGATGAAAAACTGTTTTTT. Protein sequence: CASRIRGDEKLFF.

This clone was seen a few times. The chain recombines TRBV6-5 with TRBJ1-2; D is perhaps TRBD1 (5 bases). This CDR3 region has 14 residues. The germline CDR1 and CDR2 sequences are MNHEY and SVGAGI. Trimming took off 0 bases at V and 8 bases at J, with 13 bases between the two ends. The CDR3 protein is CASSYSGRARGYTF. The DNA for the CDR3 is TGTGCCAGCAGTTACTCGGGCAGGGCACGCGGCTACACCTTC.

The CDR3 reads CASSRGTQNEKLFF. CDR3 DNA sequence: TGCGCCAGCAGCCGGGGGACGCAGAATGAAAAACTGTTTTTT. The chain links TRBV5-1 to TRBJ1-4, with D possibly TRBD1 on 5 matching bases. V lost 4 bases and J 5 bases, leaving 12 bases between the germline ends. This CDR3 contains 14 residues. Per germline, CDR1 SGHRS and CDR2 YFSETQ.

The CDR3 DNA reads as TGCAGCGTCAGTCCCGGGACAGGGTCGGGGACTGAAGCTTTCTTT. It translates to CSVSPGTGSGTEAFF. The rearrangement uses TRBV29-1 and TRBJ1-1; 9 positions agree with TRBD1. CDR1 and CDR2 from the germline V gene are SQVTM and ANQGSEA. The CDR3 is 15 residues long. V dropped 6 bases and J dropped 5; count of bases not matched to a gene: 13.

This chain joins TRBV6-2 or TRBV6-3 and TRBJ2-7; tentative D call: TRBD2 (6 bases). The CDR3 totals 14 residues. Germline V gene lookup returns CDR1 MNHEY and CDR2 SVGEGT. V lost 0 bases to trimming and J lost 5 bases, with 11 bases between them. The CDR3 nucleotides are TGTGCCAGCAGTTACTCGGCGGGACCCCACGAGCAGTACTTC. This translates into CASSYSAGPHEQYF.

The gene calls are TRBV19 and TRBJ1-5, with TRBD1 matching over 10 bases. V shed 7 bases, J shed 2 bases, and the junction held 5 bases outside the gene matches. In germline, CDR1 is LNHDA, CDR2 SQIVND (reference sequence). The length of the CDR3 is 15 residues. CDR3 DNA sequence: TGTGCCAGTAATCCCGGGACAGGGGGCAATCAGCCCCAGCATTTT. Translated, it gives CASNPGTGGNQPQHF.

The chain carries TRBV18 and TRBJ2-5, with TRBD2 matching 9 bases. The V gene end was trimmed by 0 bases and the J gene end by 1 base; junction bases not matched to a gene: 3. The CDR3 sequence is 16 residues long. From germline, CDR1 is KGHSH and CDR2 LQKENI. The CDR3 nucleotides read TGTGCCAGCTCACCACCCCTAGCGGGACCCCAAGAGACCCAGTACTTC. It is translated as CASSPPLAGPQETQYF.

This clone has a single count. The gene calls are TRBV5-1 and TRBJ1-1, with 11 bases lining up with TRBD1. From germline, CDR1 is SGHRS and CDR2 YFSETQ. CDR3 size: 15 residues. V lost 3 bases to trimming and J lost 5 bases; unmatched junction nucleotides: 6. CDR3 region: CASSSGQGEGTEAFF. The CDR3 nucleotides read TGCGCCAGCAGCTCGGGACAGGGGGAGGGGACTGAAGCTTTCTTT.

This clone was found many times. The rearrangement links TRBV5-6 to TRBJ1-3, with TRBD1 as a possible D gene (5 bases). The V gene's germline CDR1 is SGHDT and CDR2 YYEEEE. CDR3 length equals 16 residues. Trimming removed 4 bases from V and 0 bases from J, with 14 bases in between. CDR3 sequence reads: CASSLQTVPSGNTIYF. DNA of the CDR3: TGTGCCAGCAGCCTACAGACAGTGCCCTCTGGAAACACCATATATTTT.

This sequence joins TRBV6-6 and TRBJ1-2, with TRBD1 as a possible D gene (5 bases). Germline V gene sequence: CDR1 MNHNY, CDR2 SVGAGI (reference sequence). The CDR3 sequence is 13 residues long. V shed 5 bases and J shed 4 bases, with 11 bases lying between them. The CDR3 loop reads CASSPSDSYGYTF. The CDR3 DNA reads TGTGCCAGCAGTCCAAGCGACAGCTATGGCTACACCTTC.

This chain uses TRBV18 with TRBJ1-5; maybe TRBD1 (5 bases). CDR1 and CDR2 from the germline V gene are KGHSH and LQKENI. With 0 bases removed from V and 6 bases from J, the gap between germline ends came to 12 bases. This CDR3 comprises 15 residues. DNA for the CDR3: TGTGCCAGCTCACCACCAGGGGAGGGTGGTCAGCCCCAGCATTTT. Amino acids: CASSPPGEGGQPQHF.

The V call is TRBV28, the J call TRBJ2-7; D remains unclear. V lost 7 bases and J 3 bases, leaving 7 bases between the germline ends. This CDR3 region has 11 residues. Germline assignment: CDR1 MDHEN and CDR2 SYDVKM. The DNA of the CDR3 is TGTGCCAGCAATCGGTACTACGAGCAGTACTTC. This translates into CASNRYYEQYF.

The CDR3 bases are TGTGCCAGCAGCTACCGGACAGGGGAAATTGTCTCACCCCTCCACTTT. Translated, it gives CASSYRTGEIVSPLHF. The chain links TRBV11-3 to TRBJ1-6, with TRBD1 matching over 9 bases. This CDR3 has 16 residues. Trimming removed 4 bases from V and 10 bases from J; junction bases left unmatched: 11. From germline, CDR1 is SGHNT and CDR2 YENEEA.

DNA for the CDR3: TGTGCCAGCAGCTTAGCGAAGGGGGCAGACTATGGCTACACCTTC. Its translation is CASSLAKGADYGYTF. The chain links TRBV7-2 to TRBJ1-2; TRBD1 matches at 7 bases. CDR3 size: 15 residues. Germline assignment: CDR1 SGHTA and CDR2 FQGNSA. Trimming at V came to 0 bases and at J to 3 bases, leaving 4 bases not matched to a gene.

This clone showed up just once. The chain combines TRBV11-2 with TRBJ1-1, with 7 bases fitting TRBD1. The CDR3 has 15 residues. Per the germline V gene, CDR1 is SGHAT and CDR2 is FQNNGV. The V and J ends lost 3 bases and 6 bases, in that order; junction bases with no gene match: 10. CDR3 loop: CASSLGDRVGPEAFF. CDR3 nucleotides: TGTGCCAGCAGCTTGGGTGACAGGGTCGGGCCTGAAGCTTTCTTT. The complete variable domain, with remaining parts taken from reference TRBV11-2 and TRBJ1-1, reads EAGVAQSPRYKIIEKRQSVAFWCNPISGHATLYWYQQILGQGPKLLIQFQNNGVVDDSQLPKDRFSAERLKGVDSTLKIQPAKLEDSAVYLCASSLGDRVGPEAFFGQGTRLTVV.

The chain links TRBV3-1 (or the pseudogene TRBV3-2) to TRBJ1-5; D gene unclear. The germline V gene has CDR1 LGHDT and CDR2 YNNKEL (reference sequence). The CDR3 covers 12 residues. The V and J ends lost 3 bases and 7 bases respectively, with 7 bases between them. CDR3 in amino acids: CASSHTGQPQHF. The CDR3 nucleotides are TGTGCCAGCAGCCATACGGGACAGCCCCAGCATTTT.